Following are 14 T cell receptor beta chains from one sample sequenced in a study of cytomegalovirus exposure and HLA in healthy donors. This PCR relied on a set of 60 Vbeta primers and 13 Jbeta primers. The assay was immunoSEQ multiplex PCR, and TCRdb's table has in-frame clones only and misses some. The profile shows roughly 200,000 clones, around 80% of them singletons. Sequencing was carried out using PBMCs. These receptors originate from a woman aged 40 to 55 in good health and CMV-seronegative.

The chain's CDR3 is CASSDSHVVQLLDGYTF. The CDR3 DNA sequence: TGTGCCAGCAGTGACTCCCACGTAGTCCAATTATTGGATGGCTACACCTTC. This sequence joins TRBV6-4 and TRBJ1-2; the D is unclear. Per germline, CDR1 MRHNA and CDR2 SNTAGT. The CDR3 runs to 17 residues. V was trimmed by 0 bases and J by 6 bases, leaving 20 bases between them.

This clone was found a few times. The chain links TRBV5-1 to TRBJ1-1; 9 positions match TRBD1. V shed 3 bases, J shed 7 bases, and the junction held 7 bases outside the gene matches. Germline V CDR1 and CDR2: SGHRS, YFSETQ. This CDR3 comprises 14 residues. CDR3 sequence (DNA): TGCGCCAGCAGCTCGCTGGGACAGGGAAGTGAAGCTTTCTTT. Protein product: CASSSLGQGSEAFF.

V gene TRBV6-6 combines with J gene TRBJ2-2; 15 positions match TRBD2. Unmatched junction bases numbered 3, after V lost 6 bases and J lost 4 bases. The germline V gene has CDR1 MNHNY and CDR2 SVGAGI (reference sequence). The CDR3 loop spans 16 amino acids. Written as DNA, the CDR3 is TGTGCCAGCAGGCGGGGACTAGCGGGAGGCACCGGGGAGCTGTTTTTT. Translating it yields CASRRGLAGGTGELFF.

The V gene is TRBV6-1, the J gene TRBJ1-1; D unclear. Germline values: CDR1 MNHNS, CDR2 SASEGT. V was shortened by 6 bases and J by 0 bases, with 14 bases between the two germline ends. CDR3 size: 15 residues. CDR3 in amino acids: CASRVSEALNTEAFF. DNA of the CDR3: TGTGCCAGCAGGGTTTCAGAGGCGCTGAACACTGAAGCTTTCTTT.

CDR3 in amino acids: CASSLAGGEITSAQYF. DNA for the CDR3: TGTGCCAGCAGTTTAGCAGGGGGTGAAATTACGAGCGCCCAGTACTTC. The rearrangement uses TRBV28 and TRBJ2-5; 7 bases match TRBD1. V shed 2 bases and J 9 bases; nucleotides not matched to a gene: 15. The CDR3 has 16 residues. The germline V gene encodes CDR1 MDHEN and CDR2 SYDVKM.

This clone appeared a single time. Germline is not matched at one junction end, which may reflect a read error. V gene TRBV11-2 combines with J gene TRBJ1-2; D remains ambiguous. Germline V gives CDR1 SGHAT, CDR2 FQNNGV. The CDR3 loop spans 13 amino acids. The CDR3 DNA reads TGTACCAGCAGTGCCAGCAGCCTAGTGTGGTACACCTTC. Encoded protein: CTSSASSLVWYTF. Variable domain in full (rest from reference TRBV11-2 and TRBJ1-2): EAGVAQSPRYKIIEKRQSVAFWCNPISGHATLYWYQQILGQGPKLLIQFQNNGVVDDSQLPKDRFSAERLKGVDSTLKIQPAKLEDSAVYLCTSSASSLVWYTFGSGTRLTVV.

This clone was picked up a small number of times. The genes are TRBV6-5 and TRBJ1-1; no clear D. CDR1 and CDR2 from the germline V gene are MNHEY and SVGAGI. The CDR3 spans 12 residues. With 6 bases removed from V and 7 bases from J, the gap between germline ends came to 12 bases. CDR3 sequence (DNA): TGTGCCAGCAGCCGTCCAACGGTTGAAGCTTTCTTT. Translating gives CASSRPTVEAFF.

This clone was detected only a few times. The chain has TRBV6-4 and TRBJ1-1, with no clear D. Germline CDR1 is MRHNA and CDR2 is SNTAGT. This CDR3 spans 13 amino acids. V was cut by 2 bases and J by 3 bases, with 7 bases left in between. As DNA, the CDR3 is TGTGCCAGCAGTGACCCCGGGGACACTGAAGCTTTCTTT. It is translated as CASSDPGDTEAFF.

This sequence joins TRBV21-1 and TRBJ2-7; the listed D gene, TRBD2, was not tested against the DNA. TRBV21-1 is annotated as a pseudogene. The CDR3 is 16 amino acids. CDR3 sequence: CASSTCETSMAYEQYF. The CDR3 nucleotides are TGTGCCAGCAGCACCTGTGAGACTAGCATGGCCTACGAGCAGTACTTC.

The CDR3 DNA reads as TGTGCCTGGAGGGGCGGGTTTTTCACAGATACGCAGTATTTT. As protein: CAWRGGFFTDTQYF. This chain uses TRBV30 with TRBJ2-3, with TRBD2 as a possible D gene (5 bases). V was trimmed by 3 bases and J by 2 bases, leaving 12 bases between them. CDR3 size: 14 residues. Germline CDR1 GTSNPN, CDR2 SVGIG (reference sequence).

This clone has more than one count but fewer than ten. The chain uses TRBV19 and TRBJ1-5; unclear D gene. This CDR3 has 15 residues. The germline CDR1 and CDR2 sequences are LNHDA and SQIVND (reference sequence). The germline V and J ends were trimmed by 5 bases and 3 bases, with 14 bases remaining between them. The CDR3, as DNA: TGTGCCAGTAGTTTATCGAGGGCACCCAATCAGCCCCAGCATTTT. Protein: CASSLSRAPNQPQHF.

The chain combines TRBV19 with TRBJ1-2, with 9 positions matching TRBD1. V lost 1 base to trimming and J lost 2 bases; unmatched junction nucleotides: 2. Germline lookup yields CDR1 LNHDA and CDR2 SQIVND (reference sequence). This CDR3 contains 15 residues. Written as DNA, the CDR3 is TGTGCCAGTAGTATAGGTGACAGGGGGAACTATGGCTACACCTTC. As protein: CASSIGDRGNYGYTF.

The chain links TRBV27 to TRBJ1-1; D is perhaps TRBD1 (6 bases). The CDR3 covers 15 residues. Trimming took 8 bases from V and 1 from J, leaving 17 bases between them. In germline, CDR1 is MNHEY, CDR2 SMNVEV (reference sequence). CDR3 in DNA: TGTGCCAGCGCCCTCAGGCCAGGGGAGAACACTGAAGCTTTCTTT. Protein: CASALRPGENTEAFF.

The chain links TRBV5-1 to TRBJ2-1; 12 nucleotides line up with TRBD2. Per germline, CDR1 SGHRS and CDR2 YFSETQ. The CDR3 loop spans 14 amino acids. V shed 6 bases, J shed 5 bases, and the junction held 3 bases outside the gene matches. For the CDR3, the DNA is TGCGCCAGCATTCGACTAGCGGGGGACAATGAGCAGTTCTTC. The encoded protein is CASIRLAGDNEQFF.